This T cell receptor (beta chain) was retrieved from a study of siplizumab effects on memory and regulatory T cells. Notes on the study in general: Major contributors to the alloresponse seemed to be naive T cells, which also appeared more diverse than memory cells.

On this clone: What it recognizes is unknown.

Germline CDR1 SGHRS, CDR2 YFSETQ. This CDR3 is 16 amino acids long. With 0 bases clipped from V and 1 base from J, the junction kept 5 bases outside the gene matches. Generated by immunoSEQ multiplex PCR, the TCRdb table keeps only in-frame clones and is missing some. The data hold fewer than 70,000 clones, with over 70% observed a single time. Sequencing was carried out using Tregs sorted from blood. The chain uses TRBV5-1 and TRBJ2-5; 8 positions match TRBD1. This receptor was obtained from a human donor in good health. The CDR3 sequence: CASSLGVQGAQETQYF. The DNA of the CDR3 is TGCGCCAGCAGCTTGGGGGTCCAGGGGGCCCAAGAGACCCAGTACTTC.